This T cell receptor (beta chain) was identified in a study of T cell repertoires in cytomegalovirus infection. Study summary: It can be stated that public TCR beta signatures indicated CMV infection as well as a matching HLA type.

Comment on this clonotype: The antigen remains unidentified.

J was trimmed by 5 bases and V by 4 bases; bases with no gene match: 7. The CDR3 runs 15 residues. Germline CDR1 and CDR2: SEHNR and FQNEAQ (reference sequence). TCRdb analysed the reads with MiXCR anew, one entry per CDR3 protein. The table includes under 800,000 distinct CDR3 sequences, 24% detected once. Findings and limits, study-wide: There were HLA-C-restricted CMV-specific TCR beta clonotypes dominating the ex vivo response. Based on cumulative public TCR beta family frequency, carriers of CMV plus the relevant HLA were identified.

The source is a human donor in good health (CMV status not recorded). Some clones in this sample may be carry-over from other donors' samples. Sequenced material: CD8+ T cells from PBMCs. V and J are TRBV7-9 and TRBJ1-4; TRBD1 matches at 7 bases. The CDR3 bases are TGTGCCAGCAGCTCAGACAGGGATGGGAATGAAAAACTGTTTTTT. Amino acids: CASSSDRDGNEKLFF.